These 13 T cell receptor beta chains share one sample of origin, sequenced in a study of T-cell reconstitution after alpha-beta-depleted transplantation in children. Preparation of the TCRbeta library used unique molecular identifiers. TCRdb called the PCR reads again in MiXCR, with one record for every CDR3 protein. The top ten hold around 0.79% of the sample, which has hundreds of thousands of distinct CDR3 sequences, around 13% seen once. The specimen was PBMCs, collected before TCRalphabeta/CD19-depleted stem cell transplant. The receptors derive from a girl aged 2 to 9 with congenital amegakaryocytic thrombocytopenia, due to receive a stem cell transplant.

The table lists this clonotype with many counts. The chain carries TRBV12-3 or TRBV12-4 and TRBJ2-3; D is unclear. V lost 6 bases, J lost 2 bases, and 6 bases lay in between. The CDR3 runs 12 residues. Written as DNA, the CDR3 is TGTGCCAGCAGAAGAACCACAGATACGCAGTATTTT. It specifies CASRRTTDTQYF.

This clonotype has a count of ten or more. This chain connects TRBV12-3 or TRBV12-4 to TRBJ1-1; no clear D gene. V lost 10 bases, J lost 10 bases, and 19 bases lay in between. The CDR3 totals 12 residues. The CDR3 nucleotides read TGTGCCACCGCGCAAGAACCGGTTGGAGCTTTCTTT. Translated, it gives CATAQEPVGAFF.

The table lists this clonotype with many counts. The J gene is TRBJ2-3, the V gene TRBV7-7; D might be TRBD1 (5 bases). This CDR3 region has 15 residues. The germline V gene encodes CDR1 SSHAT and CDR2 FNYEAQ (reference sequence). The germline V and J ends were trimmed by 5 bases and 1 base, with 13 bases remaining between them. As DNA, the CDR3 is TGTGCCAGCAGCGCAGGGTTTTCTGGCACAGATACGCAGTATTTT. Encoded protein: CASSAGFSGTDTQYF.

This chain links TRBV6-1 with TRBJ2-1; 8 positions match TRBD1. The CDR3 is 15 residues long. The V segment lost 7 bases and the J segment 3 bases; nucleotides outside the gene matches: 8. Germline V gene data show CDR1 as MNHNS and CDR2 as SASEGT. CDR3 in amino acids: CASTEQGGLYNEQFF. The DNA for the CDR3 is TGTGCCAGCACCGAACAGGGGGGCCTCTACAATGAGCAGTTCTTC.

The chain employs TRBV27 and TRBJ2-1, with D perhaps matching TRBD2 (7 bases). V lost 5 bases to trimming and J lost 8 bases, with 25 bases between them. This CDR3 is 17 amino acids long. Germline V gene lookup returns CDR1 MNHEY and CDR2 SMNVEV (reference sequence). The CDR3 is CASSMPIASQGGDEQFF. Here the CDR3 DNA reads TGTGCCAGCAGTATGCCAATAGCTAGCCAAGGGGGGGATGAGCAGTTCTTC.

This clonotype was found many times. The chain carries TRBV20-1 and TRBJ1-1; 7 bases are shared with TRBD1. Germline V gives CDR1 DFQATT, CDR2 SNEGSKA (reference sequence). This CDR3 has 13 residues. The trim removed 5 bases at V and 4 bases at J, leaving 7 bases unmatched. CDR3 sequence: CSASRTGGTEAFF. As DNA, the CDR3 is TGCAGTGCTTCCAGGACAGGTGGCACTGAAGCTTTCTTT.

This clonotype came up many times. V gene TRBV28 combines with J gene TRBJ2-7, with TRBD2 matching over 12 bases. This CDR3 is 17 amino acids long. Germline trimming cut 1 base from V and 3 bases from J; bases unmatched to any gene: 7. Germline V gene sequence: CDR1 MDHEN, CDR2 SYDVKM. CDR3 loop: CASSLLTSGSSNYEQYF. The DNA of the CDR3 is TGTGCCAGCAGTTTATTGACTAGCGGGAGCTCGAACTACGAGCAGTACTTC. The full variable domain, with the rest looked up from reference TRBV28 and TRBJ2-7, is DVKVTQSSRYLVKRTGEKVFLECVQDMDHENMFWYRQDPGLGLRLIYFSYDVKMKEKGDIPEGYSVSREKKERFSLILESASTNQTSMYLCASSLLTSGSSNYEQYFGPGTRLTVT.

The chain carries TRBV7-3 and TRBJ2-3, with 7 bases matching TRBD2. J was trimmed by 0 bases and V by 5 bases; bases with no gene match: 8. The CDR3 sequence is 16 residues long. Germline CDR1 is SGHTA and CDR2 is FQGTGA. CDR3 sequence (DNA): TGTGCCAGCAGCGTCCGTAGCGGGCCGAGCACAGATACGCAGTATTTT. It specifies CASSVRSGPSTDTQYF.

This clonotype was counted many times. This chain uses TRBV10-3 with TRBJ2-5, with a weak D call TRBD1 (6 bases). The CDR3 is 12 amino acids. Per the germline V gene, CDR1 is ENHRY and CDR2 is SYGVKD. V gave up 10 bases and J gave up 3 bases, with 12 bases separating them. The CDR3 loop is CATSRGEETQYF. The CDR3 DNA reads TGTGCCACTTCCAGGGGTGAAGAGACCCAGTACTTC.

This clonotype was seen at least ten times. This CDR3 is CASLWDAGEKLFF. CDR3 bases: TGTGCCAGCCTTTGGGACGCTGGTGAAAAACTGTTTTTT. This chain links TRBV28 with TRBJ1-4; D is perhaps TRBD1 (5 bases). Deletions cut 8 bases from V and 7 bases from J, with 14 bases between. Germline V lookup: CDR1 MDHEN, CDR2 SYDVKM. The CDR3 runs to 13 residues.

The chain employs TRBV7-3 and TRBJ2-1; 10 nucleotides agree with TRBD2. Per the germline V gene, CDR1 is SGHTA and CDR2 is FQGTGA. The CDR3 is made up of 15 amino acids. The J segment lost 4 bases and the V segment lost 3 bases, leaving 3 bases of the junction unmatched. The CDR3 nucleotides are TGTGCCAGCAGCTTTGGACTAGCGGAGTACAATGAGCAGTTCTTC. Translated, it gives CASSFGLAEYNEQFF.

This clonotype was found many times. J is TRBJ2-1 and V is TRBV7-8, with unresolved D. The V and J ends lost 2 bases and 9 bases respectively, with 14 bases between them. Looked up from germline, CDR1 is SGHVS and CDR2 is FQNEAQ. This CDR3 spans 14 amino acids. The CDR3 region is CASSLSAFRSEQFF. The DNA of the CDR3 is TGTGCCAGCAGCTTATCTGCGTTCCGCAGTGAGCAGTTCTTC.

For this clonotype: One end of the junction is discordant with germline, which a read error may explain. CDR3 nucleotide sequence: TGTACCAGCAGCCAAACCGTACTGGCACTAGCGGGAGGTGTCGGGGAGCTGTTTTTT. Protein: CTSSQTVLALAGGVGELFF. This chain uses TRBV3-1 with TRBJ2-2; 12 nucleotides line up with TRBD2. This CDR3 is 19 amino acids long. The V gene's germline CDR1 is LGHDT and CDR2 YNNKEL (reference sequence).